This T cell receptor (beta chain) comes out of a study of shared clonotypes between healthy human individuals. This clone was picked up one time. Trimming took 4 bases from V and 4 from J, leaving 15 bases between them. Germline values: CDR1 GTSNPN, CDR2 SVGIG (reference sequence). The CDR3 totals 14 residues. Some clones are missing from TCRdb's copy, which holds only in-frame ones; the method was immunoSEQ multiplex PCR. The sample has roughly 2.2 million clones, more than 80% seen once. The clonotype comes from a man aged 18-30 years in good health. Some clones in this sample may be carry-over from other donors' samples. Sample: naive CD4+ T cells from PBMCs. Subset of the sample: CD45RA+ positively selected. The J gene is TRBJ2-3, the V gene TRBV30; D is possibly TRBD2 (5 bases). The CDR3: CAWTMASTADTQYF. CDR3 DNA sequence: TGTGCCTGGACGATGGCTAGCACCGCAGATACGCAGTATTTT.